Only one count was recorded for the clone carrying this TCR beta chain. Possible read error: a much larger clone is one base away. The sample belongs to a study of Graves' ophthalmopathy and Graves' hyperthyroidism. The sequenced template was RNA, covering the TCR beta CDR3 region. A first-round RT-PCR used HTBI primers, followed by a second-round multiplex PCR. TCRdb fed the multiplex PCR reads into MiXCR, producing one record per CDR3 protein. The sample consists of a few hundred thousand distinct CDR3 sequences, roughly 39% of them appearing once. This CDR3 has 19 amino acids. Germline V gene data show CDR1 as SGHVS and CDR2 as FQNEAQ.

Material: peripheral blood or thyroid tissue (not recorded which). This sequence was found in an adult man with Graves' hyperthyroidism. V usage is TRBV7-8 and J usage is TRBJ2-7; 11 positions match TRBD2. Here the CDR3 reads CPSSLATESSGRFSYEQYF. The CDR3, as DNA: TGTCCCAGCAGCTTAGCGACGGAGTCTAGCGGGAGGTTCTCCTACGAGCAGTACTTC. The complete variable domain, with remaining parts taken from reference TRBV7-8 and TRBJ2-7, reads GAGVSQSPRYKVAKRGQDVALRCDPISGHVSLFWYQQALGQGPEFLTYFQNEAQLDKSGLPSDRFFAERPEGSVSTLKIQRTQQEDSAVYLCPSSLATESSGRFSYEQYFGPGTRLTVT.